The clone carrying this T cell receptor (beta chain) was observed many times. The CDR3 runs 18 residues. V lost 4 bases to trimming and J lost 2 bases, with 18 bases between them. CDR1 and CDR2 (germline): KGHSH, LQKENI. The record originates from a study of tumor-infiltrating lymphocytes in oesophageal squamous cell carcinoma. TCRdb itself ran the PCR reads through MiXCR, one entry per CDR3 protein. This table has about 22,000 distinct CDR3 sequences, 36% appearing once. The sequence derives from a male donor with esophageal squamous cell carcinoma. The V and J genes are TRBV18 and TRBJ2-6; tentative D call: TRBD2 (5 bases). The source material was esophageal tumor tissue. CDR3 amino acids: CASSRGQLDVAGANVLTF. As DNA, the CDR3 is TGTGCCAGCTCACGAGGGCAGCTAGATGTCGCTGGGGCCAACGTCCTGACTTTC.